The next 28 T cell receptor beta chains were all read from a single sample in a study of OX40 agonist ivuxolimab in advanced cancers. Only in-frame clones appear in the TCRdb table, and some are missing; sequencing was by immunoSEQ multiplex PCR. The sample lists 54,000 or so clones, 80% occurring once. The sample in question was CD4+ or CD8+ T cells sorted from blood, obtained in a trial of the OX40 agonist ivuxolimab. The origin of the receptors is an adult with an advanced solid tumor such as melanoma, head and neck, liver or kidney cancer.

V gene TRBV4-1 combines with J gene TRBJ2-7; D gene unclear. Germline V CDR1 and CDR2: MGHRA, YSYEKL. The V gene lost 1 base and the J gene lost 9 bases, with 7 bases spanning the gap. CDR3 length: 11 residues. CDR3 in amino acids: CASSQGNSQYF. DNA for the CDR3: TGCGCCAGCAGCCAAGGGAACTCGCAGTACTTC.

A few counts support this clone. The rearrangement joins TRBV7-3 to TRBJ2-6; D possibly corresponds to TRBD1 (5 bases). Trimming pared 5 bases from V and 0 bases from J, leaving 8 bases between. This CDR3 is built from 15 residues. Germline values: CDR1 SGHTA, CDR2 FQGTGA. CDR3 protein: CASSPRGSGANVLTF. CDR3 DNA sequence: TGTGCCAGCAGCCCAAGGGGCTCTGGGGCCAACGTCCTGACTTTC.

V gene TRBV7-2 combines with J gene TRBJ2-5; 8 nucleotides align to TRBD1. V was clipped by 8 bases and J by 2 bases; unmatched bases: 4. The CDR3 is 13 amino acids. Germline V gene data show CDR1 as SGHTA and CDR2 as FQGNSA. CDR3: CASSRDRQETQYF. The CDR3 nucleotides are TGTGCCAGCTCCCGGGACAGGCAAGAGACCCAGTACTTC. Full variable domain (missing parts from reference TRBV7-2 and TRBJ2-5): GAGVSQSPSNKVTEKGKDVELRCDPISGHTALYWYRQSLGQGLEFLIYFQGNSAPDKSGLPSDRFSAERTGGSVSTLTIQRTQQEDSAVYLCASSRDRQETQYFGPGTRLLVL.

The chain couples TRBV18 to TRBJ1-4, with D possibly being TRBD1 (5 bases). V was trimmed by 3 bases and J by 8 bases, leaving 19 bases between them. The germline V gene has CDR1 KGHSH and CDR2 LQKENI. This CDR3 region has 16 residues. The CDR3 DNA reads TGTGCCAGCTCACCCCCGGGACTCCCAGGCGGCGAAAAACTGTTTTTT. This encodes CASSPPGLPGGEKLFF. The variable domain in full, completed from reference TRBV18 and TRBJ1-4, reads NAGVMQNPRHLVRRRGQEARLRCSPMKGHSHVYWYRQLPEEGLKFMVYLQKENIIDESGMPKERFSAEFPKEGPSILRIQQVVRGDSAAYFCASSPPGLPGGEKLFFGSGTQLSVL.

V is TRBV10-2 and J is TRBJ1-4, with D perhaps matching TRBD1 (5 bases). V lost 8 bases to trimming and J lost 0 bases, with 13 bases between them. Germline V gene data show CDR1 as WSHSY and CDR2 as SAAADI. There are 15 residues in the CDR3. CDR3 residues: CASRLGPATNEKLFF. DNA of the CDR3: TGCGCCAGCCGTCTGGGACCTGCAACTAATGAAAAACTGTTTTTT.

This clone has a single count. CDR3 region: CASSLVSGNEKLFF. The CDR3 nucleotides are TGTGCCAGCAGTTTAGTAAGCGGAAATGAAAAACTGTTTTTT. This rearrangement joins TRBV28 to TRBJ1-4; D call uncertain. Germline CDR1 is MDHEN and CDR2 is SYDVKM. This CDR3 is 14 amino acids long. Trimming took off 2 bases at V and 5 bases at J, with 9 bases between the two ends.

The CDR3 DNA reads TGCGCCAGCAGTGAGGGAGGACCTCATGGCTACACCTTC. Residues: CASSEGGPHGYTF. The J gene is TRBJ1-2, the V gene TRBV10-1; D is unclear. Between the trimmed V and J ends, which lost 2 bases and 6 bases, there was a span of 10 bases. CDR1 is WNHNN, CDR2 SYGVQD, per germline (reference sequence). The CDR3 is 13 amino acids.

The gene calls are TRBV6-5 and TRBJ1-2, with D possibly TRBD1 on 5 matching bases. The ends were cut back, 5 bases at V and 5 bases at J, with 9 bases in the middle. The CDR3 is 12 amino acids. Germline V gives CDR1 MNHEY, CDR2 SVGAGI. DNA of the CDR3: TGTGCCAGCAGTGGGGGTTCTTATGGCTACACCTTC. It specifies CASSGGSYGYTF.

The rearrangement links TRBV5-1 to TRBJ1-1, with D possibly TRBD1 on 6 matching bases. This CDR3 is built from 13 residues. Germline lookup yields CDR1 SGHRS and CDR2 YFSETQ. V gave up 4 bases and J gave up 7 bases, with 14 bases separating them. CDR3 coding DNA: TGCGCCAGCAGCCACGGCAGGGGCAGTGAAGCTTTCTTT. As protein: CASSHGRGSEAFF.

V gene TRBV19 combines with J gene TRBJ2-7; perhaps D is TRBD1 or TRBD2 (6 bases each). V lost 4 bases to trimming and J lost 0 bases, with 16 bases between them. The CDR3 loop spans 16 amino acids. Germline CDR1 LNHDA, CDR2 SQIVND (reference sequence). In nucleotides, the CDR3 is TGTGCCAGTAGTAAAAGGGGGTCCGGGGGCTCCTACGAGCAGTACTTC. This codes for CASSKRGSGGSYEQYF. Looking up the rest from reference TRBV19 and TRBJ2-7 gives the full variable domain: DGGITQSPKYLFRKEGQNVTLSCEQNLNHDAMYWYRQDPGQGLRLIYYSQIVNDFQKGDIAEGYSVSREKKESFPLTVTSAQKNPTAFYLCASSKRGSGGSYEQYFGPGTRLTVT.

The genes are TRBV7-2 and TRBJ1-2, with no clear D. There are 14 residues in the CDR3. CDR1 SGHTA and CDR2 FQGNSA come from the germline V gene. The V end was cut by 1 base, the J end by 3 bases, with 9 bases between. As DNA, the CDR3 is TGTGCCAGCAGCTTAGACCGGGGATACTATGGCTACACCTTC. Its protein is CASSLDRGYYGYTF. The full variable domain, rest sourced from reference TRBV7-2 and TRBJ1-2, is GAGVSQSPSNKVTEKGKDVELRCDPISGHTALYWYRQSLGQGLEFLIYFQGNSAPDKSGLPSDRFSAERTGGSVSTLTIQRTQQEDSAVYLCASSLDRGYYGYTFGSGTRLTVV.

V and J are TRBV29-1 and TRBJ2-3, with TRBD2 matching over 16 bases. V was pared by 6 bases and J by 8 bases, with 8 bases of the junction left unmatched. This CDR3 spans 15 amino acids. CDR1 is SQVTM, CDR2 ANQGSEA, per germline. DNA for the CDR3: TGCAGCGTCCGAGAGGGACTAGCGGGGGGGGGTACGCAGTATTTT. This sequence encodes CSVREGLAGGGTQYF.

The rearrangement uses TRBV29-1 and TRBJ1-2, with TRBD1 matching over 8 bases. This CDR3 is 15 amino acids long. J lost 4 bases, V lost 1 base, and 8 bases had no gene match. The V gene's germline CDR1 is SQVTM and CDR2 ANQGSEA. The CDR3 DNA is TGCAGCGTTGAAGGGTCCGACAGGGGCGCCTATGGCTACACCTTC. Protein sequence: CSVEGSDRGAYGYTF.

V gene TRBV28 combines with J gene TRBJ1-1; 8 positions agree with TRBD1. Germline values: CDR1 MDHEN, CDR2 SYDVKM. Unmatched junction bases numbered 10, after V lost 6 bases and J lost 4 bases. The CDR3 contains 15 residues. The CDR3, as DNA: TGTGCCAGCAGCCAAACCGGACAGGGAAGCACTGAAGCTTTCTTT. Its protein is CASSQTGQGSTEAFF. Based on the CDR3 plus reference TRBV28 and TRBJ1-1, the full variable domain is DVKVTQSSRYLVKRTGEKVFLECVQDMDHENMFWYRQDPGLGLRLIYFSYDVKMKEKGDIPEGYSVSREKKERFSLILESASTNQTSMYLCASSQTGQGSTEAFFGQGTRLTVV.

For the CDR3, the DNA is TGTGCCAGCAGTTTCAAGCGGGAGACTTATGAGACCCAGTACTTC. Translated, it gives CASSFKRETYETQYF. The gene calls are TRBV27 and TRBJ2-5; 8 positions match TRBD2. CDR1 is MNHEY and CDR2 is SMNVEV in the germline V gene (reference sequence). This CDR3 contains 15 residues. The V gene end was trimmed by 3 bases and the J gene end by 5 bases; junction bases not matched to a gene: 8.

The rearrangement links TRBV21-1 to TRBJ1-5; the D call of TRBD1 is as the table states it, not checked on the DNA. TRBV21-1 is marked as a pseudogene. This CDR3 region has 15 residues. Written as DNA, the CDR3 is TGTGCCAGCCTCGACAGGGGAGGCGATAATCAGCCCCAGCATTTT. Translation gives CASLDRGGDNQPQHF.

The chain couples TRBV27 to TRBJ1-2; D gene ambiguous. The CDR3 runs 13 residues. Between the trimmed V and J ends, which lost 5 bases and 1 base, there was a span of 8 bases. Germline loops: CDR1 MNHEY, CDR2 SMNVEV (reference sequence). In DNA, the CDR3 is TGTGCCAGCAGTCCCGACGGTAACTATGGCTACACCTTC. This codes for CASSPDGNYGYTF.

This clone was seen a few times. V usage is TRBV6-6 and J usage is TRBJ2-7; D perhaps matches TRBD2 (5 bases). CDR1 MNHNY and CDR2 SVGAGI come from the germline V gene (reference sequence). Trimming stripped 2 bases from V and 3 bases from J, with 8 bases between. This CDR3 contains 13 residues. This chain's CDR3 is CASSYGLFYEQYF. As DNA, the CDR3 is TGTGCCAGCAGTTACGGACTGTTCTACGAGCAGTACTTC.

The gene calls are TRBV7-9 and TRBJ1-2; maybe TRBD1 (6 bases). This CDR3 has 12 residues. Germline V lookup: CDR1 SEHNR, CDR2 FQNEAQ (reference sequence). V was trimmed by 1 base and J by 8 bases, leaving 8 bases between them. This CDR3 reads CASSLEGGGYTF. In nucleotides, the CDR3 is TGTGCCAGCAGCTTAGAGGGGGGCGGCTACACCTTC.

The chain is built from TRBV6-5 and TRBJ2-7, with D hard to call. Trimming pared 5 bases from V and 1 base from J, leaving 15 bases between. The germline V gene encodes CDR1 MNHEY and CDR2 SVGAGI. The CDR3 totals 15 residues. CDR3 loop: CASSPGPGVSYEQYF. The CDR3 DNA reads as TGTGCCAGCAGTCCCGGACCGGGCGTTTCCTACGAGCAGTACTTC.

This sequence joins TRBV19 and TRBJ1-5; D perhaps matches TRBD1 (5 bases). There are 15 residues in the CDR3. Germline V gene data show CDR1 as LNHDA and CDR2 as SQIVND (reference sequence). Between the trimmed V and J ends, which lost 7 bases and 3 bases, there was a span of 16 bases. The DNA for the CDR3 is TGTGCCAGTAACACTTGGGGGGGATACAATCAGCCCCAGCATTTT. Translated: CASNTWGGYNQPQHF.

V usage is TRBV18 and J usage is TRBJ1-1; TRBD1 agrees at 8 bases. Germline CDR1 and CDR2: KGHSH and LQKENI. The CDR3 runs to 17 residues. The V gene end was trimmed by 4 bases and the J gene end by 1 base; junction bases not matched to a gene: 11. The CDR3 reads CASSLRGQGGGNTEAFF. Here the CDR3 DNA reads TGTGCCAGCTCACTTAGAGGACAGGGCGGCGGGAACACTGAAGCTTTCTTT. Based on the CDR3 plus reference TRBV18 and TRBJ1-1, the full variable domain is NAGVMQNPRHLVRRRGQEARLRCSPMKGHSHVYWYRQLPEEGLKFMVYLQKENIIDESGMPKERFSAEFPKEGPSILRIQQVVRGDSAAYFCASSLRGQGGGNTEAFFGQGTRLTVV.

This chain uses TRBV11-2 with TRBJ2-5; no reliable D call. CDR1 and CDR2 (germline): SGHAT, FQNNGV. The V gene lost 0 bases and the J gene lost 0 bases, with 14 bases spanning the gap. The CDR3 length is 17 residues. CDR3 DNA sequence: TGTGCCAGCAGCTTAGACGGGCGGCAGCCTCACCAAGAGACCCAGTACTTC. This translates into CASSLDGRQPHQETQYF.

This rearrangement joins TRBV5-6 to TRBJ1-5; 7 nucleotides line up with TRBD1. The CDR3 has 15 residues. The germline V gene encodes CDR1 SGHDT and CDR2 YYEEEE. V dropped 1 base and J dropped 4; count of bases not matched to a gene: 5. CDR3 residues: CASSLLAGGNQPQHF. CDR3 DNA sequence: TGTGCCAGCAGCTTGCTTGCAGGGGGTAATCAGCCCCAGCATTTT.

The CDR3 here is CASSLWQGNQPQHF. In DNA form, the CDR3 reads TGTGCCAGCAGTTTATGGCAGGGTAATCAGCCCCAGCATTTT. This chain joins TRBV27 and TRBJ1-5; D possibly corresponds to TRBD1 (5 bases). Trimming removed 1 base at V and 4 bases at J, with 8 bases between. Germline V CDR1 and CDR2: MNHEY, SMNVEV (reference sequence). The CDR3 loop spans 14 amino acids.

The chain employs TRBV7-9 and TRBJ2-1; TRBD1 or TRBD2 may be the D gene (5 bases each). Trimming took off 1 base at V and 0 bases at J, with 10 bases between the two ends. The germline V gene encodes CDR1 SEHNR and CDR2 FQNEAQ (reference sequence). There are 16 residues in the CDR3. The CDR3 here is CASSLGGYSSYNEQFF. The CDR3 DNA reads TGTGCCAGCAGCTTAGGGGGGTACAGCTCCTACAATGAGCAGTTCTTC. The complete variable domain, with remaining parts taken from reference TRBV7-9 and TRBJ2-1, reads DTGVSQNPRHKITKRGQNVTFRCDPISEHNRLYWYRQTLGQGPEFLTYFQNEAQLEKSRLLSDRFSAERPKGSFSTLEIQRTEQGDSAMYLCASSLGGYSSYNEQFFGPGTRLTVL.

This clone was detected many times. At one boundary the junction diverges from the germline segment, which might be a read error. This chain connects TRBV10-3 to TRBJ1-2; D gene ambiguous. There are 14 residues in the CDR3. The germline V gene encodes CDR1 ENHRY and CDR2 SYGVKD. This CDR3 reads CATSRAVPREGYTF. The CDR3 DNA reads as TGTGCCACCAGTCGCGCGGTCCCCAGAGAGGGCTACACCTTC.

This chain joins TRBV5-1 and TRBJ2-3; no definite D call. The CDR3 is 11 amino acids. Trimming took off 4 bases at V and 0 bases at J, with 0 bases between the two ends. Germline assignment: CDR1 SGHRS and CDR2 YFSETQ. DNA of the CDR3: TGCGCCAGCAGCAGCACAGATACGCAGTATTTT. Translated: CASSSTDTQYF.